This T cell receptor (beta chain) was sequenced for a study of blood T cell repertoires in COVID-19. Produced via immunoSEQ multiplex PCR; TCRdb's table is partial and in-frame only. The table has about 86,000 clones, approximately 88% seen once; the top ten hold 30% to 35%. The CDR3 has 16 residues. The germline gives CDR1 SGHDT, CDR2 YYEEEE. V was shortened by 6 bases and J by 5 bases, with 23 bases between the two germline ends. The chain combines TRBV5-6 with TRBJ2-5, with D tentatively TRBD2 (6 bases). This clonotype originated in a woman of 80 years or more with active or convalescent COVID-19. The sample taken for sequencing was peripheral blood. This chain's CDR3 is CASILNGGYPGETQYF. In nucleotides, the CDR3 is TGTGCCAGCATCCTAAATGGGGGGTACCCAGGGGAGACCCAGTACTTC. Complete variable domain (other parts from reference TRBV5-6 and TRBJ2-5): DAGVTQSPTHLIKTRGQQVTLRCSPKSGHDTVSWYQQALGQGPQFIFQYYEEEERQRGNFPDRFSGHQFPNYSSELNVNALLLGDSALYLCASILNGGYPGETQYFGPGTRLLVL.